These T cell receptor beta chains were read from a single sample in a study of memory CD4+ T cells and cytomegalovirus serostatus. TCRdb's table, derived via immunoSEQ multiplex PCR, lists solely in-frame clones and lacks some. Among some 67,000 clones listed, roughly 76% were seen once. The sequenced material came from memory CD4+ T cells from blood. Receptors originate from an adult in good health and CMV-seropositive. Each CDR3 is given without its conserved first and last residue.

cdr3_aa,cdr3_length,v_call
ASSSWTVPPDQPQH,14,TRBV5-6
ASSSRTGPGELF,12,TRBV11-3
ASSSQDRGLGYGYT,14,TRBV7-9
ASWDSPHSYNEQF,13,TRBV2
SASPTGGATEAF,12,TRBV29-1
ASSPSPTNNEQF,12,TRBV4-1
ASSLDRLEVEQY,12,TRBV11-2
ASKRHLGYEQY,11,TRBV6-1
ASSQRSGRVEEQF,13,TRBV28
ASSQGWNNGYT,11,TRBV9
ASSPRGGNNEQF,12,TRBV28
ASSLGYKGKETQY,13,TRBV7-2
ASSNRRTYGYT,11,TRBV13